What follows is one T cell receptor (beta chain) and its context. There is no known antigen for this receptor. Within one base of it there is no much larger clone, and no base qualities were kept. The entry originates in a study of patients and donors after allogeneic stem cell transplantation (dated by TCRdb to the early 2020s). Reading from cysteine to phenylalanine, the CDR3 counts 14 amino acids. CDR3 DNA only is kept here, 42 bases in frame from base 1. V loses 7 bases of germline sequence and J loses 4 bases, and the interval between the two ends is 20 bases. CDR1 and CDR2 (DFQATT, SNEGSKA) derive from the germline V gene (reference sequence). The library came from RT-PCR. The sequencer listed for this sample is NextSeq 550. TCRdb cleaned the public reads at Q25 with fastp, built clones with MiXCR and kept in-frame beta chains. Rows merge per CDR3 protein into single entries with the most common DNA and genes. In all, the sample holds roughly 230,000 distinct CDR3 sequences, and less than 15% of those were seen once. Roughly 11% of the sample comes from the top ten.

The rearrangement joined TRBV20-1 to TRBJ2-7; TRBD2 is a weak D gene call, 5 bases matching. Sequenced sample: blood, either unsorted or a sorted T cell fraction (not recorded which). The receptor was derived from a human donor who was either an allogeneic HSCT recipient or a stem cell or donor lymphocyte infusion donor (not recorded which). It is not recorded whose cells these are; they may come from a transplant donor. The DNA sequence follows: TGCAGTGGGACGGGGTTCGGGGTAGTGTACGAGCAGTACTTC. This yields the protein CSGTGFGVVYEQYF.